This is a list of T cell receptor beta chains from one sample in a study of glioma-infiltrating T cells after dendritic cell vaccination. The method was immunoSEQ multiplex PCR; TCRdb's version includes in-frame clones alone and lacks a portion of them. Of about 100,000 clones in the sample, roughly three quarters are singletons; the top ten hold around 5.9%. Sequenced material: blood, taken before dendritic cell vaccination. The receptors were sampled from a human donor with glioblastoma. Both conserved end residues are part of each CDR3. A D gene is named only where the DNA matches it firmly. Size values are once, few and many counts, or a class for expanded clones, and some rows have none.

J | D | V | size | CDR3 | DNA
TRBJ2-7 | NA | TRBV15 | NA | CATSRVGAYEQYF | TGTGCCACCAGCAGAGTAGGGGCTTACGAGCAGTACTTC
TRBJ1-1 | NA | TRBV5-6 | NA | CASSLGRLLEAFF | TGTGCCAGCAGCTTGGGGCGACTCCTTGAAGCTTTCTTT
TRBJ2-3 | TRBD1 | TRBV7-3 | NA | CASSLGGTGLGRDTQYF | TGTGCCAGCAGCTTAGGAGGGACAGGTCTAGGTAGGGATACGCAGTATTTT
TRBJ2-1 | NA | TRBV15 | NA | CATSSQQGFNEQFF | TGTGCCACCAGCTCTCAACAGGGTTTCAATGAGCAGTTCTTC
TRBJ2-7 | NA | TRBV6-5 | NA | CASRGLAYEQYF | TGTGCCAGCCGGGGACTGGCCTACGAGCAGTACTTC
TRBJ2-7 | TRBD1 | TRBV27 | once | CASSRDRGDEQYF | TGTGCCAGCAGTCGAGACAGGGGGGACGAGCAGTACTTC
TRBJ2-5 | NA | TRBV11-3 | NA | CASSRGDKETQYF | TGTGCCAGCAGCCGGGGTGACAAAGAGACCCAGTACTTC
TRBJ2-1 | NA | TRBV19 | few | CASSMIGGQGRDEQFF | TGTGCCAGTAGTATGATCGGGGGTCAGGGGAGGGATGAGCAGTTCTTC
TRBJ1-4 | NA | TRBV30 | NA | CAWSPIGLRGATNEKLFF | TGTGCCTGGAGTCCCATAGGGTTACGCGGGGCAACTAATGAAAAACTGTTTTTT
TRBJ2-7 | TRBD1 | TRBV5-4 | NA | CASSLGQGALEQYF | TGTGCCAGCAGCCTGGGACAGGGGGCGCTTGAGCAGTACTTC
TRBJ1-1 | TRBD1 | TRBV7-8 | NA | CASSPGTVIEAFF | TGTGCCAGCAGCCCCGGGACAGTAATTGAGGCTTTCTTT
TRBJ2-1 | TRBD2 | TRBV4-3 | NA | CASSQEPRTTSGDYNEQFF | TGCGCCAGCAGCCAAGAACCTAGAACGACTAGCGGGGACTACAATGAGCAGTTCTTC
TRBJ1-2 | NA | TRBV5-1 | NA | CASSQTTEVYGYTF | TGCGCCAGCAGCCAGACGACAGAGGTCTATGGCTACACCTTC
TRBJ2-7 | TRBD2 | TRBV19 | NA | CASSITTGGSFEQYF | TGTGCCAGTAGTATCACTACGGGGGGGTCGTTCGAGCAGTACTTC
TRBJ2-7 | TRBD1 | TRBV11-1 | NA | CASSVPGQGVYEQYF | TGTGCCAGCAGCGTCCCGGGACAGGGGGTCTACGAGCAGTACTTC
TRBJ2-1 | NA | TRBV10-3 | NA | CAISVAQLRGGGEQFF | TGTGCCATCAGTGTGGCCCAGTTGAGGGGAGGGGGTGAGCAGTTCTTC
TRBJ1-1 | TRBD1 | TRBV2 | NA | CASSSKGQGVGSEAFF | TGTGCCAGCAGCTCCAAGGGACAGGGGGTGGGGAGTGAAGCTTTCTTT
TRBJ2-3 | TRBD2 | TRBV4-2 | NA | CASSRGGADTQYF | TGTGCCAGCAGCCGGGGGGGGGCAGATACGCAGTATTTT
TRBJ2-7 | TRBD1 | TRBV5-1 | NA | CASSLASGQGYEQYF | TGCGCCAGCAGCTTGGCTTCGGGACAGGGTTACGAGCAGTACTTC
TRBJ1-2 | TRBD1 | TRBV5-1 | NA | CASSPYPGQGRIYGYTF | TGCGCCAGCAGCCCCTACCCAGGACAGGGACGGATCTATGGCTACACCTTC
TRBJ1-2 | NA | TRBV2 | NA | CASREGLPYGYTF | TGTGCCAGCAGGGAGGGGTTACCCTATGGCTACACCTTC
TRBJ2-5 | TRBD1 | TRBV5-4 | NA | CASSPTTGEETQYF | TGTGCCAGCAGCCCCACTACAGGGGAAGAGACCCAGTACTTC
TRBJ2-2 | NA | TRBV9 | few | CASSSSWTDLRGGELFF | TGTGCCAGCAGTTCATCCTGGACAGACCTACGAGGCGGGGAGCTGTTTTTT
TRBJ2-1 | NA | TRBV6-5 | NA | CASSWRGRRDEQFF | TGTGCCAGCAGTTGGAGAGGCCGCCGGGATGAGCAGTTCTTC
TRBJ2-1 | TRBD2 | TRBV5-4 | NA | CASSHGAGVPYNEQFF | TGTGCCAGCAGCCACGGGGCGGGAGTGCCCTACAATGAGCAGTTCTTC
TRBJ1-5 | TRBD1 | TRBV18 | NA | CASSPGTGTHQPQHF | TGTGCCAGCTCACCAGGGACAGGGACCCATCAGCCCCAGCATTTT
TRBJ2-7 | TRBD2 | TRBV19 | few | CASSIEVGLAGGPNEQYF | TGTGCCAGTAGTATTGAGGTGGGACTAGCGGGAGGGCCCAACGAGCAGTACTTC
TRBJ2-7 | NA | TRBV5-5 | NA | CASSLTATYEQYF | TGTGCCAGCAGCTTGACAGCTACCTACGAGCAGTACTTC
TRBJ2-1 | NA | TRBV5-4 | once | CASSSGGGQNEQFF | TGTGCCAGCAGCTCTGGGGGGGGCCAAAATGAGCAGTTCTTC
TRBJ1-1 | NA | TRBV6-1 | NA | CASSQFHRNTEAFF | TGTGCCAGCAGTCAGTTTCATCGGAACACTGAAGCTTTCTTT
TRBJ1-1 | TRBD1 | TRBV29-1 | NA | CSAGTGSNTEAFF | TGCAGCGCAGGGACAGGTTCGAACACTGAAGCTTTCTTT
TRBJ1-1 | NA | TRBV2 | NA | CASSLERGNTEAFF | TGTGCCAGCAGCCTAGAAAGGGGGAACACTGAAGCTTTCTTT
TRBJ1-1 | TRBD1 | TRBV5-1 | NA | CASSLPIGQGDMNTEAFF | TGCGCCAGCAGCTTGCCAATTGGACAGGGCGACATGAACACTGAAGCTTTCTTT
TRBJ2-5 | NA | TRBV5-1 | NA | CASSLRPPGLQEETQYF | TGCGCCAGCAGCCTCCGCCCTCCGGGACTCCAAGAAGAGACCCAGTACTTC
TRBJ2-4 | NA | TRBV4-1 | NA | CASSRGAGVKAKNIQYF | TGCGCCAGCAGCCGAGGAGCAGGGGTGAAGGCCAAAAACATTCAGTACTTC
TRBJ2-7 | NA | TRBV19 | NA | CASSIGGGAYEQYF | TGTGCCAGTAGTATAGGAGGGGGAGCCTACGAGCAGTACTTC
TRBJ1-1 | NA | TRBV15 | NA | CATSRDPKGTEAFF | TGTGCCACCAGCAGAGATCCGAAGGGGACTGAAGCTTTCTTT
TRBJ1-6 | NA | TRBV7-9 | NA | CASSFLNSPLHF | TGTGCCAGCAGCTTCCTTAATTCACCCCTCCACTTT
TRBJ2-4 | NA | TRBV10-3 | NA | CAISERGADNIQYF | TGTGCCATCAGTGAACGGGGAGCCGATAACATTCAGTACTTC
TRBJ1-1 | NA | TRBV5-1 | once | CASSLVDTEAFF | TGCGCCAGCAGCTTAGTAGACACTGAAGCTTTCTTT
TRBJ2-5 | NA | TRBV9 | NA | CASSVTAGLETQYF | TGTGCCAGCAGCGTAACGGCAGGGCTGGAGACCCAGTACTTC
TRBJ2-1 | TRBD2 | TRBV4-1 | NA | CASSQGSGGAREQFF | TGCGCCAGCAGCCAAGGGAGCGGGGGGGCCAGAGAGCAGTTCTTC